What follows are 26 T cell receptor beta chains derived from one specimen sequenced in a study of T cells in women clearing cervical HPV infection. Profiled with immunoSEQ multiplex PCR; TCRdb holds only in-frame clones, not every one. This sample carries some 30,000 clones, with 1.6% going to the ten biggest clones. The source material was blood buffy coat. These receptors came from a woman aged 18 to 69 with a cervical HPV16 infection that either progressed to CIN3+ or cleared (not recorded which).

About this clone itself: The read ends 3 residues early relative to the CDR3; the germline J gene fills the gap. This chain joins TRBV20-1 and TRBJ1-4; D call uncertain. The V end lost 1 base, the J end lost 6 bases, and 15 bases lay between the germline ends. The germline V gene encodes CDR1 DFQATT and CDR2 SNEGSKA (reference sequence). CDR3 length equals 15 residues. CDR3 DNA, as far as it was read: TGCAGTGCTAGAGGGTCATCTACGATCGATGAAAAA. Translating it yields CSARGSSTIDEK. The whole CDR3 reads CSARGSSTIDEKLFF.

For this clone: The CDR3 end falls 3 residues outside the read, so it is completed with the germline J gene. This chain joins TRBV20-1 and TRBJ1-1; D uncertain. The CDR3 has 14 amino acids. Trimming took off 5 bases at V and 5 bases at J, with 18 bases between the two ends. CDR1 and CDR2 from the germline V gene are DFQATT and SNEGSKA (reference sequence). This CDR3 reads CSARTAGPNTEAFF. The CDR3 bases that were read are TGCAGTGCTCGAACGGCGGGTCCCAATACTGAA.

Points on this clone: The read ends 3 residues before the CDR3 terminus; that terminus is restored from the germline J gene. The gene calls are TRBV14 and TRBJ2-5; a possible D gene is TRBD2 (6 bases). V shed 2 bases and J shed 7 bases, with 14 bases lying between them. This CDR3 is 14 amino acids long. Germline V gene sequence: CDR1 SGHDN, CDR2 FVKESK. CDR3 loop: CASSQIRERGTQYF. The CDR3 bases that were read are TGTGCCAGCAGCCAAATCCGGGAGAGGGGGACC.

The covered CDR3 bases are TGTGCCAGCAGCCCTTGGACAGGGACCTATGGC. This sequence encodes CASSPWTGTYG. The full CDR3 is CASSPWTGTYGYTF. The V gene is TRBV7-2, the J gene TRBJ1-2, with TRBD1 identical over 8 bases. Read sequence stops 3 residues before the CDR3 end, and the germline J gene provides the missing end. The CDR3 totals 14 residues. CDR1 is SGHTA, CDR2 FQGNSA, per germline. Trimming took 5 bases from V and 4 from J; bases not matched to a gene: 6.

A remark on this clone: The read ends 3 residues early relative to the CDR3; the germline J gene fills the gap. The chain employs TRBV20-1 and TRBJ2-7; D perhaps matches TRBD1 (6 bases). Trimming removed 6 bases at V and 1 base at J, with 13 bases between. The V gene's germline CDR1 is DFQATT and CDR2 SNEGSKA (reference sequence). The CDR3 runs to 13 residues. The covered CDR3 bases are TGCAGTGCCGACCGGGACACTTCCTACGAG. Its translation is CSADRDTSYE. The complete CDR3 sequence is CSADRDTSYEQYF.

A note on this clone: Germline is not matched at one junction end, which may reflect a read error. The CDR3 end is not reached by the read, which stops 3 residues before it; the germline J gene fills it in. Other nucleotide sequences in the sample specify the same CDR3. The rearrangement links TRBV18 to TRBJ2-5; TRBD1 aligns across 7 bases. Germline CDR1 and CDR2: KGHSH and LQKENI. The CDR3 sequence is 15 residues long. CDR3 bases read: TGTGCCAGCTCACCGACCCGGGACAGCCAAGAAACC. This sequence encodes CASSPTRDSQET. The CDR3, in full, reads CASSPTRDSQETQYF. Drawing the rest from reference TRBV18 and TRBJ2-5, the complete variable domain is NAGVMQNPRHLVRRRGQEARLRCSPMKGHSHVYWYRQLPEEGLKFMVYLQKENIIDESGMPKERFSAEFPKEGPSILRIQQVVRGDSAAYFCASSPTRDSQETQYFGPGTRLLVL.

With respect to this clone: The DNA ends 3 residues before the CDR3 does, and the rest of the CDR3 is filled in from the germline J gene. V is TRBV7-9 and J is TRBJ1-2; D is perhaps TRBD1 (5 bases). In germline, CDR1 is SEHNR, CDR2 FQNEAQ (reference sequence). The length of the CDR3 is 14 residues. Here the CDR3 reads CASSLGQGGSDYTF. CDR3 bases read: TGTGCCAGCAGCTTAGGGCAGGGCGGTTCGGAC. The full variable domain, with the rest looked up from reference TRBV7-9 and TRBJ1-2, is DTGVSQNPRHKITKRGQNVTFRCDPISEHNRLYWYRQTLGQGPEFLTYFQNEAQLEKSRLLSDRFSAERPKGSFSTLEIQRTEQGDSAMYLCASSLGQGGSDYTFGSGTRLTVV.

On this clone itself: The observed sequence ends 3 residues before the CDR3 terminus, with the missing tail filled in from the germline J gene. The J gene is TRBJ2-2, the V gene TRBV29-1; TRBD2 aligns across 12 bases. From germline, CDR1 is SQVTM and CDR2 ANQGSEA. The CDR3 is 15 residues long. V shed 8 bases, J shed 6 bases, and the junction held 10 bases outside the gene matches. The CDR3 DNA, read in part, is TGCAGCTGCCCCGGACTAGCGGGGAGTGCCGGGGAG. The encoded protein is CSCPGLAGSAGE. The whole CDR3 is CSCPGLAGSAGELFF.

Points on this clone: From the germline J gene comes the end of the CDR3, since the read stops 3 residues before it. The V call is TRBV28, the J call TRBJ2-7, with 8 bases matching TRBD1. Trimming cost V 5 bases and J 1 base; bases outside gene matches: 4. In germline, CDR1 is MDHEN, CDR2 SYDVKM. CDR3 size: 14 residues. The part of the CDR3 DNA that was read is TGTGCCAGCAGTCCCACAGGGGGATCCTACGAG. It yields the protein CASSPTGGSYE. The CDR3 in its entirety is CASSPTGGSYEQYF.

To note about this clone: Other DNA sequences in the same sample also yield this CDR3. CDR3 loop: CASSLRGSYEQYF. The CDR3 bases that were read are TGTGCCAGCAGCTTACGAGGCTCCTACGAG. V gene TRBV5-6 combines with J gene TRBJ2-7; unclear D gene. The CDR3 end lies 3 residues beyond the end of the read and is filled in from the germline J gene. CDR1 and CDR2 from the germline V gene are SGHDT and YYEEEE. The CDR3 is made up of 13 amino acids. Trimming removed 2 bases from V and 0 bases from J, with 6 bases in between.

As for this clone: The missing CDR3 end, 3 residues past where the read stops, is filled in from the germline J gene. The V and J genes are TRBV20-1 and TRBJ2-1, with D perhaps TRBD2 (5 bases). Germline CDR1 reads DFQATT; CDR2 reads SNEGSKA (reference sequence). CDR3 length: 16 residues. Trimming left V 1 base short and J 5 bases short, with 18 bases between. CDR3 DNA (partial): TGCAGTGCTAGAGTAGGAGTACTAGTGCATAACAATGAG. Its protein is CSARVGVLVHNNE. The complete CDR3 reads CSARVGVLVHNNEQFF.

As to this clone: The CDR3 end lies 3 residues beyond the end of the read and is filled in from the germline J gene. The chain carries TRBV20-1 and TRBJ2-7; possibly TRBD1 for D (5 bases). CDR3 length: 13 amino acids. CDR1 and CDR2 (germline): DFQATT, SNEGSKA (reference sequence). With 2 bases removed from V and 5 bases from J, the gap between germline ends came to 13 bases. The sequenced CDR3 bases are TGCAGTGCTAGACAGGGAATTGGAAACGAG. This gives the protein CSARQGIGNE. The whole CDR3 reads CSARQGIGNEQYF.

With regard to this clone: Read coverage stops 3 residues before the CDR3 terminus; the germline J gene supplies the remainder. V gene TRBV11-2 combines with J gene TRBJ1-1; 7 bases are a match to TRBD1. The J segment lost 4 bases and the V segment lost 4 bases, leaving 6 bases of the junction unmatched. Looked up from germline, CDR1 is SGHAT and CDR2 is FQNNGV. This CDR3 region has 14 residues. The CDR3 loop is CASSWEQGPTEAFF. CDR3 bases read: TGTGCCAGCAGCTGGGAACAGGGGCCCACTGAA.

Of note for this clone: The read comes to an end 3 residues before the CDR3 does, leaving the germline J gene to fill in the end. This chain links TRBV5-4 with TRBJ2-1; 11 nucleotides align to TRBD1. The CDR3 has 15 residues. The junction had 3 bases not matched to a gene; V was cut back by 4 bases and J by 3 bases. Germline loops: CDR1 SGHNT, CDR2 YYREEE (reference sequence). CDR3 DNA (partial): TGTGCCAGCAGCCTCGGGACAGGGGGCTACAATGAG. Protein product: CASSLGTGGYNE. From start to end, the CDR3 is CASSLGTGGYNEQFF. Full variable domain (outside the CDR3, taken from reference TRBV5-4 and TRBJ2-1): ETGVTQSPTHLIKTRGQQVTLRCSSQSGHNTVSWYQQALGQGPQFIFQYYREEENGRGNFPPRFSGLQFPNYSSELNVNALELDDSALYLCASSLGTGGYNEQFFGPGTRLTVL.

As regards this clone: The read ends 3 residues before the CDR3 terminus; that terminus is restored from the germline J gene. V gene TRBV2 combines with J gene TRBJ2-3; the match to TRBD2 covers 7 bases. Germline values: CDR1 SNHLY, CDR2 FYNNEI. The CDR3 length is 14 residues. The junction had 6 bases not matched to a gene; V was cut back by 4 bases and J by 5 bases. The CDR3 DNA, read in part, is TGTGCCAGCAGTGTGCGGGAGCAAGGAGATACG. As protein: CASSVREQGDT. From start to end, the CDR3 is CASSVREQGDTQYF.

Worth noting for this clone: The CDR3 is cut off 3 residues early in the read; its end comes from the germline J gene. The chain is built from TRBV7-3 and TRBJ2-2; a weak D match, TRBD1 (5 bases). Germline values: CDR1 SGHTA, CDR2 FQGTGA. The CDR3 has 14 residues. The CDR3 sequence: CASSLSSGANVLFF. CDR3 DNA (partial): TGTGCCAGCAGCTTATCCTCTGGGGCCAACGTG.

As concerns this clone: The CDR3 end lies 3 residues beyond the end of the read and is filled in from the germline J gene. The chain is built from TRBV23-1 and TRBJ2-3; 8 bases line up with TRBD1. TRBV23-1 is known as an ORF, though its function is uncertain. This CDR3 has 15 amino acids. After removal of 8 bases from V and 6 bases from J, the junction contained 13 bases not matched to a gene. CDR3: CASFCRTGKEDTQYF. CDR3 bases read: TGCGCCAGCTTTTGTAGGACAGGGAAGGAGGATACG.

The CDR3 DNA, read in part, is TGTGCCAGCTCACCGACGGGACAGTCCACCGGGGAG. It translates to CASSPTGQSTGE. The CDR3 in its entirety is CASSPTGQSTGELFF. The chain employs TRBV18 and TRBJ2-2; 7 positions match TRBD1. The sequenced fragment ends 3 residues before the CDR3 boundary, so the rest is inferred from the germline J gene. The CDR3 spans 15 residues. Germline assignment: CDR1 KGHSH and CDR2 LQKENI. The V and J ends lost 3 bases and 4 bases, in that order; junction bases with no gene match: 5.

Regarding this clone: The DNA ends 3 residues before the CDR3 does, and the rest of the CDR3 is filled in from the germline J gene. This rearrangement joins TRBV20-1 to TRBJ2-7; TRBD1 aligns across 7 bases. V lost 0 bases and J lost 6; bases outside the gene matches: 5. CDR1 and CDR2 from the germline V gene are DFQATT and SNEGSKA (reference sequence). CDR3 length equals 13 residues. The part of the CDR3 DNA that was read is TGCAGTGCTAGAGAAGGGGCAGGGGGCGAG. The encoded protein is CSAREGAGGE. The whole CDR3 is CSAREGAGGEQYF.

Remarks on this clone: The CDR3 end lies 3 residues beyond the end of the read and is filled in from the germline J gene. The gene calls are TRBV18 and TRBJ1-5; 8 bases agree with TRBD1. The germline V gene encodes CDR1 KGHSH and CDR2 LQKENI. J was trimmed by 8 bases and V by 6 bases; bases with no gene match: 21. The CDR3 is made up of 18 amino acids. CDR3 in amino acids: CASSPGLRNGQGQEPQHF. The DNA read from the CDR3 is TGTGCCAGCTCCCCAGGCCTTCGGAATGGACAGGGCCAGGAGCCC.

A word on this clone: The read terminates 3 residues before the CDR3 end, so the remaining end is supplied by the germline J gene. The chain employs TRBV5-1 and TRBJ2-5, with D uncertain. V gave up 4 bases and J gave up 1 base, with 8 bases separating them. The germline V gene encodes CDR1 SGHRS and CDR2 YFSETQ. The length of the CDR3 is 13 residues. This CDR3 reads CASSTQAQETQYF. The sequenced CDR3 bases are TGCGCCAGCAGCACCCAGGCCCAAGAGACC. The variable domain in full, completed from reference TRBV5-1 and TRBJ2-5, reads KAGVTQTPRYLIKTRGQQVTLSCSPISGHRSVSWYQQTPGQGLQFLFEYFSETQRNKGNFPGRFSGRQFSNSRSEMNVSTLELGDSALYLCASSTQAQETQYFGPGTRLLVL.

A remark on this clone: The read ends 3 residues early relative to the CDR3; the germline J gene fills the gap. The chain carries TRBV14 and TRBJ2-5; possibly TRBD2 for D (5 bases). The CDR3 loop spans 17 amino acids. The germline gives CDR1 SGHDN, CDR2 FVKESK. The germline V and J ends were trimmed by 0 bases and 4 bases, with 18 bases remaining between them. CDR3 DNA, as far as it was read: TGTGCCAGCAGCCAAGATCCGGGGATCACCTCTGGAGAGACC. This gives the protein CASSQDPGITSGET. Given in full, the CDR3 is CASSQDPGITSGETQYF.

As to this clone: The read terminates 3 residues ahead of where the CDR3 ends, so the germline J gene completes it. The V gene is TRBV7-8, the J gene TRBJ2-1; D is perhaps TRBD1 or TRBD2 (6 bases each). This CDR3 is built from 14 residues. From germline, CDR1 is SGHVS and CDR2 FQNEAQ. With 5 bases removed from V and 7 bases from J, the gap between germline ends came to 15 bases. This CDR3 is CASSQLGGGNEQFF. The part of the CDR3 DNA that was read is TGTGCCAGCAGCCAACTAGGAGGGGGAAATGAG.

Concerning this clone: The read halts 3 residues ahead of the CDR3 end, with the missing end drawn from the germline J gene. The chain links TRBV2 to TRBJ1-2, with D perhaps TRBD1 (5 bases). The CDR3 is 13 residues long. The germline V gene encodes CDR1 SNHLY and CDR2 FYNNEI. The germline V and J ends were trimmed by 8 bases and 0 bases, with 10 bases remaining between them. The sequenced CDR3 bases are TGTGCCAGCCAGGGATTAACTAACTATGGC. This sequence encodes CASQGLTNYG. The full CDR3 reads CASQGLTNYGYTF.

On this clone: The CDR3 end lies 3 residues beyond the end of the read and is filled in from the germline J gene. The chain employs TRBV14 and TRBJ2-3; TRBD2 aligns across 8 bases. V lost 0 bases and J lost 5; bases outside the gene matches: 7. The CDR3 has 16 residues. Germline-derived CDR1 and CDR2 are SGHDN and FVKESK. CDR3 DNA, as far as it was read: TGTGCCAGCAGCCAAGAAACGGGAGGGGTGCGAGATACG. Amino acid sequence: CASSQETGGVRDT. The whole CDR3 reads CASSQETGGVRDTQYF.

To note about this clone: Read coverage stops 3 residues before the CDR3 terminus; the germline J gene supplies the remainder. The chain employs TRBV5-1 and TRBJ2-4, with 11 bases aligning to TRBD2. Germline CDR1 SGHRS, CDR2 YFSETQ. This CDR3 has 16 amino acids. Unmatched junction bases numbered 10, after V lost 5 bases and J lost 6 bases. Partial CDR3 DNA: TGCGCCAGCAGAGACGTAGCGGGAGGGCTGGGAAACATT. Amino acid sequence: CASRDVAGGLGNI. The whole CDR3 reads CASRDVAGGLGNIQYF.